This T cell receptor beta chain was sequenced for a study of T cells of healthy individuals. Via MiXCR, TCRdb re-called the 5' RACE reads, giving one row per CDR3 protein. The sample shows more than 85,000 distinct CDR3 sequences, about 16% of them seen only once. The V and J ends lost 3 bases and 0 bases respectively, with 15 bases between them. From germline, CDR1 is MDHEN and CDR2 SYDVKM. The CDR3 has 16 amino acids. This clonotype has just a few counts. This clonotype was sampled from a human donor in good health. The J gene is TRBJ2-7, the V gene TRBV28, with D tentatively TRBD2 (5 bases). CDR3 bases: TGTGCCAGCAGTTTTGCCCTCTTGGGAGCCTCCTACGAGCAGTACTTC. Its protein product is CASSFALLGASYEQYF.